Each of the 21 T cell receptor beta chains below was sequenced from the same sample in a study of T cell responses to AZD1222 COVID-19 vaccine. Sequencing was performed with immunoSEQ multiplex PCR; in TCRdb, only in-frame clones are kept and a portion is missing. The sample shows 130,000 to 150,000 clones, about 91% of them seen only once. Sequencing was performed on peripheral blood, taken on day 0 of AZD1222 vaccination. The receptor source for this set is an adult in good health.

This clone has only one observation. V usage is TRBV29-1 and J usage is TRBJ1-4; 9 bases match TRBD1. The ends lost 1 base at V and 8 bases at J; junction bases unmatched: 8. Germline V gives CDR1 SQVTM, CDR2 ANQGSEA. The CDR3 contains 15 residues. CDR3 bases: TGCAGCGTTGAAGGGAGGGGACAGGGTAACGAAAAACTGTTTTTT. This translates into CSVEGRGQGNEKLFF. The variable domain in full, with the rest retrieved from reference TRBV29-1 and TRBJ1-4, is SAVISQKPSRDICQRGTSLTIQCQVDSQVTMMFWYRQQPGQSLTLIATANQGSEATYESGFVIDKFPISRPNLTFSTLTVSNMSPEDSSIYLCSVEGRGQGNEKLFFGSGTQLSVL.

The CDR3 loop is CASSLGGLSGSDYEQYF. CDR3 bases: TGTGCCAGCAGTTTAGGGGGACTTAGCGGGAGTGACTACGAGCAGTACTTC. The chain has TRBV28 and TRBJ2-7; 9 nucleotides agree with TRBD2. The V gene end was trimmed by 2 bases and the J gene end by 3 bases; junction bases not matched to a gene: 11. This CDR3 region has 17 residues. CDR1 MDHEN and CDR2 SYDVKM come from the germline V gene.

The chain uses TRBV9 and TRBJ2-1; D not resolved. Trimming took off 0 bases at V and 10 bases at J, with 8 bases between the two ends. There are 12 residues in the CDR3. The germline V gene encodes CDR1 SGDLS and CDR2 YYNGEE. The CDR3 nucleotides read TGTGCCAGCAGCGTAGACCTGCTCGAGCAGTTCTTC. Encoded protein: CASSVDLLEQFF. Using reference TRBV9 and TRBJ2-1 for the parts outside the CDR3, the full variable domain is DSGVTQTPKHLITATGQRVTLRCSPRSGDLSVYWYQQSLDQGLQFLIQYYNGEERAKGNILERFSAQQFPDLHSELNLSSLELGDSALYFCASSVDLLEQFFGPGTRLTVL.

The chain links TRBV6-5 to TRBJ1-1; D is perhaps TRBD1 (5 bases). The CDR3 totals 15 residues. V dropped 1 base and J dropped 0 bases, with 9 bases sitting between them. CDR1 and CDR2 (germline): MNHEY, SVGAGI. For the CDR3, the DNA is TGTGCCAGCAGTTACTTCGGGGCGGTGAACACTGAAGCTTTCTTT. This translates into CASSYFGAVNTEAFF.

This chain uses TRBV3-1 (or the pseudogene TRBV3-2) with TRBJ2-3; perhaps TRBD1 as D (5 bases). The germline gives CDR1 LGHDT, CDR2 YNNKEL (reference sequence). CDR3 size: 15 residues. V lost 5 bases and J lost 3, with 15 bases in between. The CDR3 coding sequence is TGTGCCAGCAGCAATAGGGGCCCGGCGACAGATACGCAGTATTTT. Translated: CASSNRGPATDTQYF.

This clone was observed a single time. V and J are TRBV11-2 and TRBJ2-7; 7 positions match TRBD1. V lost 4 bases and J lost 2; bases outside the gene matches: 11. The CDR3 has 16 amino acids. CDR1 is SGHAT, CDR2 FQNNGV, per germline. The CDR3 coding sequence is TGTGCCAGCAGCTCACGGGCCCCGACAGGGACCTACGAGCAGTACTTC. Translated, it gives CASSSRAPTGTYEQYF.

The CDR3 DNA reads as TGTGCCAGCAGTATCTGGAAGGGTGAGCAGTTCTTC. It codes for CASSIWKGEQFF. V usage is TRBV28 and J usage is TRBJ2-1; D not certain. Germline loops: CDR1 MDHEN, CDR2 SYDVKM. This CDR3 comprises 12 residues. The ends were cut back, 5 bases at V and 9 bases at J, with 11 bases in the middle.

The chain employs TRBV29-1 and TRBJ1-2; a weak D match, TRBD1 (6 bases). The CDR3 consists of 16 residues. Germline-derived CDR1 and CDR2 are SQVTM and ANQGSEA. The V gene lost 5 bases and the J gene lost 5 bases, with 24 bases spanning the gap. CDR3 protein: CSVKTGTSKIRYGYTF. The CDR3 DNA reads as TGCAGCGTTAAAACAGGGACCTCTAAGATACGGTATGGCTACACCTTC.

The rearrangement joins TRBV14 to TRBJ2-1; no clear D. V was cut by 4 bases and J by 9 bases, with 13 bases left in between. Germline CDR1 is SGHDN and CDR2 is FVKESK. The CDR3 sequence is 13 residues long. This CDR3 is CASSPRIGAEQFF. The CDR3, as DNA: TGTGCCAGCAGCCCAAGAATTGGTGCTGAGCAGTTCTTC.

The rearrangement uses TRBV12-3 or TRBV12-4 and TRBJ1-2, with D unclear. V gave up 2 bases and J gave up 8 bases, with 9 bases separating them. CDR3 length equals 12 residues. CDR3 DNA: TGTGCCAGCAGTTTACAGGCTCGAGGCTACACCTTC. Protein product: CASSLQARGYTF.

The chain uses TRBV7-8 and TRBJ2-7; D ambiguous. Germline CDR1 is SGHVS and CDR2 is FQNEAQ. V gave up 5 bases and J gave up 7 bases, with 12 bases separating them. The length of the CDR3 is 12 residues. DNA of the CDR3: TGTGCCAGCAGCCCGCTCCTTGGGGAGCAGTACTTC. The encoded protein is CASSPLLGEQYF.

Comment on this clone: Other DNA sequences from this sample encode an identical CDR3 as well. J is TRBJ2-7 and V is TRBV9, with D unresolved. This CDR3 spans 14 amino acids. V was pared by 0 bases and J by 1 base, with 8 bases between. Germline CDR1 is SGDLS and CDR2 is YYNGEE. In DNA form, the CDR3 reads TGTGCCAGCAGCGTAGGCGTCGGATCCTACGAGCAGTACTTC. It specifies CASSVGVGSYEQYF.

The genes are TRBV27 and TRBJ2-7; TRBD2 is a possible D gene (5 bases). This CDR3 is built from 13 residues. Trimming stripped 10 bases from V and 4 bases from J, with 17 bases between. In germline, CDR1 is MNHEY, CDR2 SMNVEV (reference sequence). The CDR3 here is CATRTSPGYEQYF. CDR3 nucleotides: TGTGCCACCCGGACTTCCCCTGGGTACGAGCAGTACTTC.

This clone was seen only once. This CDR3 is CASSSEDNRLFF. DNA of the CDR3: TGTGCCAGCAGCTCGGAGGACAATAGACTGTTTTTT. V and J are TRBV7-9 and TRBJ1-4; D is possibly TRBD1 (5 bases). V shed 4 bases and J shed 13 bases, with 13 bases lying between them. Germline-derived CDR1 and CDR2 are SEHNR and FQNEAQ (reference sequence). This CDR3 contains 12 residues.

This chain links TRBV27 with TRBJ1-2; D gene ambiguous. The CDR3 is made up of 13 amino acids. Per germline, CDR1 MNHEY and CDR2 SMNVEV (reference sequence). The V end was cut by 5 bases, the J end by 7 bases, with 14 bases between. CDR3 protein: CASSPAALGGYTF. The DNA for the CDR3 is TGTGCCAGCAGTCCGGCGGCTTTAGGTGGCTACACCTTC.

The chain links TRBV5-5 to TRBJ2-3; TRBD2 matches at 7 bases. Trimming took 0 bases from V and 4 from J; bases not matched to a gene: 20. This CDR3 has 20 residues. Germline lookup yields CDR1 SGHKS and CDR2 YYEKEE (reference sequence). As DNA, the CDR3 is TGTGCCAGCAGCTTGGCCGGCGTAGGGCAAAGCGGGACGGTCGCAGATACGCAGTATTTT. Translated, it gives CASSLAGVGQSGTVADTQYF.

The rearrangement uses TRBV29-1 and TRBJ2-5; tentatively, D is TRBD1 (6 bases). CDR1 and CDR2 (germline): SQVTM, ANQGSEA. The V gene lost 4 bases and the J gene lost 5 bases, with 11 bases spanning the gap. The CDR3 sequence is 12 residues long. For the CDR3, the DNA is TGCAGCGTTGGGCAGGGGATGGAGACCCAGTACTTC. It codes for CSVGQGMETQYF.

The J gene is TRBJ1-2, the V gene TRBV6-1; D gene uncertain. V was cut by 2 bases and J by 1 base, with 8 bases left in between. Germline V CDR1 and CDR2: MNHNS, SASEGT. This CDR3 contains 14 residues. CDR3 sequence reads: CASSEWYNNYGYTF. The CDR3 coding sequence is TGTGCCAGCAGTGAATGGTACAATAACTATGGCTACACCTTC.

The chain uses TRBV19 and TRBJ2-7, with TRBD1 matching 8 bases. The CDR3 length is 14 residues. CDR1 is LNHDA and CDR2 is SQIVND in the germline V gene (reference sequence). With 3 bases clipped from V and 2 bases from J, the junction kept 3 bases outside the gene matches. The CDR3 protein is CASSIWTGTYEQYF. The DNA of the CDR3 is TGTGCCAGTAGTATTTGGACAGGGACCTACGAGCAGTACTTC.

V usage is TRBV18 and J usage is TRBJ2-7; 7 positions agree with TRBD2. J gave up 5 bases and V 3 bases, and 10 bases lay outside the gene matches. From germline, CDR1 is KGHSH and CDR2 LQKENI. The CDR3 has 15 amino acids. The CDR3 nucleotides read TGTGCCAGCTCACCTATCTCGGGAGGCGGGAACGAGCAGTACTTC. It translates to CASSPISGGGNEQYF.

The sample holds a few counts of this clone. The chain links TRBV7-9 to TRBJ2-4; possibly TRBD1 or TRBD2 for D (5 bases each). Germline V CDR1 and CDR2: SEHNR, FQNEAQ (reference sequence). Trimming took off 5 bases at V and 0 bases at J, with 14 bases between the two ends. This CDR3 contains 16 residues. The CDR3 protein is CASSPLRGKAKNIQYF. The CDR3 nucleotides are TGTGCCAGCAGCCCACTGAGGGGAAAAGCCAAAAACATTCAGTACTTC.